Listed here are 32 T cell receptor beta chains from one sample, sequenced in a study of blood T cell repertoires in COVID-19. The method was immunoSEQ multiplex PCR; TCRdb's version includes in-frame clones alone and lacks a portion of them. The sample records around 70,000 clones, 70% to 80% being singletons. Sequencing was carried out using peripheral blood. These receptors were taken from a human donor in a cohort sampled during active COVID-19.

V is TRBV5-6 and J is TRBJ2-7; D might be TRBD2 (7 bases). The V gene's germline CDR1 is SGHDT and CDR2 YYEEEE. V was trimmed by 2 bases and J by 7 bases, leaving 16 bases between them. The CDR3 consists of 14 residues. CDR3 region: CASSFVEGGGEQYF. The CDR3 region has the DNA TGTGCCAGCAGCTTTGTCGAGGGAGGGGGAGAGCAGTACTTC.

The chain links TRBV27 to TRBJ1-2; TRBD1 agrees at 8 bases. The V gene end was trimmed by 4 bases and the J gene end by 4 bases; junction bases not matched to a gene: 8. This CDR3 has 15 residues. The V gene's germline CDR1 is MNHEY and CDR2 SMNVEV (reference sequence). The CDR3 coding sequence is TGTGCCAGCAGTTGGGACAGGAGGCTTTCCTATGGCTACACCTTC. The encoded protein is CASSWDRRLSYGYTF.

Points on this clone: The junction shows a germline mismatch at one end, possibly a read error. V and J are TRBV27 and TRBJ2-7, with 8 bases aligning to TRBD1. CDR1 and CDR2 (germline): MNHEY, SMNVEV (reference sequence). CDR3 size: 13 residues. CDR3 DNA: TGTGCCAGCAGTTTATGGCGACAGGGGAGAGTATCGTTT. It specifies CASSLWRQGRVSF.

The CDR3 coding sequence is TGTGCCAGCTCACTCAGCGGAACCTACGAGCAGTACTTC. Residues: CASSLSGTYEQYF. The chain employs TRBV18 and TRBJ2-7; D might be TRBD2 (5 bases). Germline V gene lookup returns CDR1 KGHSH and CDR2 LQKENI. The CDR3 runs 13 residues. V lost 4 bases to trimming and J lost 2 bases, with 9 bases between them.

This clone was detected once. Germline is not matched at one junction end, which may reflect a read error. The rearrangement links TRBV7-7 to TRBJ2-5; 9 bases align to TRBD1. CDR3 size: 15 residues. CDR1 is SSHAT and CDR2 is FNYEAQ in the germline V gene (reference sequence). CDR3 region: CASSRGTGWKETQYF. The CDR3 coding sequence is TGTGCTAGCAGCCGAGGGACAGGGTGGAAAGAGACCCAGTACTTC.

J is TRBJ2-6 and V is TRBV5-6; weak D call: TRBD1 (5 bases). Per the germline V gene, CDR1 is SGHDT and CDR2 is YYEEEE. The CDR3 runs 15 residues. Trimming left V 4 bases short and J 1 base short, with 9 bases between. CDR3 sequence reads: CASSGAGSGANVLTF. CDR3 DNA sequence: TGTGCCAGCAGCGGCGCAGGGTCTGGGGCCAACGTCCTGACTTTC.

This sequence joins TRBV7-2 and TRBJ2-7; 8 bases fit TRBD2. The germline CDR1 and CDR2 sequences are SGHTA and FQGNSA. J was trimmed by 2 bases and V by 2 bases; bases with no gene match: 5. The CDR3 length is 15 residues. The CDR3 region has the DNA TGTGCCAGCAGCTTACAACTAGCGGCGACCTACGAGCAGTACTTC. Its translation: CASSLQLAATYEQYF.

This clone is hyperexpanded by share. The rearrangement joins TRBV7-9 to TRBJ1-2; D is possibly TRBD1 (6 bases). The CDR3 is 14 amino acids. Germline CDR1 and CDR2: SEHNR and FQNEAQ (reference sequence). V was cut by 4 bases and J by 4 bases, with 13 bases left in between. The CDR3 DNA follows: TGTGCCAGCAGCTACAACGAACAGGGCTATGGCTACACCTTC. It is translated as CASSYNEQGYGYTF.

The chain couples TRBV6-2 or TRBV6-3 to TRBJ2-7; tentative D call: TRBD2 (6 bases). Trimming removed 4 bases at V and 0 bases at J, with 10 bases between. The V gene's germline CDR1 is MNHEY and CDR2 SVGEGT. The CDR3 is 14 amino acids. This CDR3 reads CASSSYGSSYEQYF. The CDR3 DNA reads as TGTGCCAGCAGTTCCTACGGGAGCTCCTACGAGCAGTACTTC.

V usage is TRBV2 and J usage is TRBJ1-2; the D gene is possibly TRBD1 (6 bases). The CDR3 is 13 residues long. V shed 6 bases and J shed 2 bases, with 10 bases lying between them. CDR1 and CDR2 from the germline V gene are SNHLY and FYNNEI. CDR3 sequence (DNA): TGTGCCAGCAGCCAAGGACAGAACTATGGCTACACCTTC. Translating gives CASSQGQNYGYTF.

The chain links TRBV29-1 to TRBJ1-2; 9 nucleotides match TRBD1. Per the germline V gene, CDR1 is SQVTM and CDR2 is ANQGSEA. V lost 2 bases, J lost 4 bases, and 2 bases stayed unmatched. This CDR3 region has 13 residues. CDR3 amino acids: CSVETGGVYGYTF. CDR3 nucleotide sequence: TGCAGCGTTGAAACAGGGGGCGTCTATGGCTACACCTTC. Variable domain in full (rest from reference TRBV29-1 and TRBJ1-2): SAVISQKPSRDICQRGTSLTIQCQVDSQVTMMFWYRQQPGQSLTLIATANQGSEATYESGFVIDKFPISRPNLTFSTLTVSNMSPEDSSIYLCSVETGGVYGYTFGSGTRLTVV.

This chain connects TRBV5-6 to TRBJ1-1, with TRBD1 as a possible D gene (5 bases). Germline CDR1 SGHDT, CDR2 YYEEEE. Trimming took 4 bases from V and 7 from J, leaving 11 bases between them. The CDR3 loop spans 12 amino acids. The CDR3 here is CASSLVGGEAFF. The CDR3 nucleotides are TGTGCCAGCAGCCTGGTGGGGGGTGAAGCTTTCTTT.

The V gene is TRBV5-1, the J gene TRBJ2-1; possible D gene TRBD1, 5 bases. Per germline, CDR1 SGHRS and CDR2 YFSETQ. The length of the CDR3 is 16 residues. V lost 3 bases, J lost 10 bases, and 23 bases lay in between. CDR3 amino acids: CASSSQGPGRVEEQFF. The CDR3 nucleotides are TGCGCCAGCAGCTCGCAGGGTCCGGGCAGGGTCGAAGAGCAGTTCTTC. Looking up the rest from reference TRBV5-1 and TRBJ2-1 gives the full variable domain: KAGVTQTPRYLIKTRGQQVTLSCSPISGHRSVSWYQQTPGQGLQFLFEYFSETQRNKGNFPGRFSGRQFSNSRSEMNVSTLELGDSALYLCASSSQGPGRVEEQFFGPGTRLTVL.

V is TRBV2 and J is TRBJ1-5; 9 bases are a match to TRBD1. Germline loops: CDR1 SNHLY, CDR2 FYNNEI. Trimming cost V 5 bases and J 7 bases; bases outside gene matches: 6. This CDR3 is 14 amino acids long. The CDR3 coding sequence is TGTGCCAGCAGTTATGACAGGGGGAACCAGCCCCAGCATTTT. Its protein product is CASSYDRGNQPQHF.

The rearrangement joins TRBV7-9 to TRBJ1-1, with 10 bases aligning to TRBD1. V lost 5 bases and J lost 5; bases outside the gene matches: 5. Germline V lookup: CDR1 SEHNR, CDR2 FQNEAQ (reference sequence). The CDR3 is made up of 14 amino acids. The CDR3 loop is CASSLRDRGTEAFF. The CDR3 DNA sequence: TGTGCCAGCAGCCTCCGGGACAGGGGAACTGAAGCTTTCTTT.

This chain links TRBV11-2 with TRBJ2-1; D gene ambiguous. The CDR3 contains 14 residues. The V and J ends lost 1 base and 7 bases respectively, with 11 bases between them. Germline assignment: CDR1 SGHAT and CDR2 FQNNGV. DNA for the CDR3: TGTGCCAGCAGCTTAGCTCCCCCTAAGAATGAGCAGTTCTTC. Translated: CASSLAPPKNEQFF.

This clone was recorded at least ten times. J is TRBJ1-1 and V is TRBV28; 7 positions agree with TRBD1. The CDR3 has 15 amino acids. Germline V CDR1 and CDR2: MDHEN, SYDVKM. V lost 7 bases and J lost 1; bases outside the gene matches: 9. DNA of the CDR3: TGTGCCAGCACTACAGGGGCAAGGGGGAACACTGAAGCTTTCTTT. Protein product: CASTTGARGNTEAFF.

The J gene is TRBJ1-3, the V gene TRBV7-2; D remains unclear. There are 17 residues in the CDR3. Trimming left V 2 bases short and J 0 bases short, with 14 bases between. The germline V gene has CDR1 SGHTA and CDR2 FQGNSA. This chain's CDR3 is CASSLSRTRSSGNTIYF. The CDR3 region has the DNA TGTGCCAGCAGCTTAAGCAGGACTAGAAGCTCTGGAAACACCATATATTTT. Together with reference TRBV7-2 and TRBJ1-3, the CDR3 gives the full variable domain: GAGVSQSPSNKVTEKGKDVELRCDPISGHTALYWYRQSLGQGLEFLIYFQGNSAPDKSGLPSDRFSAERTGGSVSTLTIQRTQQEDSAVYLCASSLSRTRSSGNTIYFGEGSWLTVV.

V is TRBV7-9 and J is TRBJ1-5; 8 nucleotides line up with TRBD1. The CDR3 spans 16 residues. CDR1 is SEHNR and CDR2 is FQNEAQ in the germline V gene (reference sequence). V was pared by 5 bases and J by 3 bases, with 9 bases of the junction left unmatched. CDR3 protein: CASSPDNRGSNQPQHF. CDR3 DNA sequence: TGTGCCAGCAGCCCAGATAACAGGGGGTCCAATCAGCCCCAGCATTTT.

V and J are TRBV30 and TRBJ1-6; D gene unclear. Germline assignment: CDR1 GTSNPN and CDR2 SVGIG (reference sequence). CDR3 length: 11 residues. Trimming removed 2 bases at V and 8 bases at J, with 4 bases between. The CDR3 DNA sequence: TGTGCCTGGAGTACAGATTCACCCCTCCACTTT. As protein: CAWSTDSPLHF.

J is TRBJ2-7 and V is TRBV27; a possible D gene is TRBD1 (6 bases). V lost 7 bases and J lost 6, with 16 bases in between. Germline lookup yields CDR1 MNHEY and CDR2 SMNVEV (reference sequence). This CDR3 spans 13 amino acids. The CDR3 protein is CASKQQGGSEQYF. DNA of the CDR3: TGTGCCAGCAAACAACAGGGCGGGTCCGAGCAGTACTTC.

The chain recombines TRBV5-8 with TRBJ2-7; 8 positions match TRBD2. After removal of 4 bases from V and 0 bases from J, the junction contained 9 bases not matched to a gene. CDR3 length: 16 amino acids. Germline lookup yields CDR1 SGHTS and CDR2 YDEGEE. In DNA form, the CDR3 reads TGTGCCAGCAGCGCCAGGGGCACTAGCGGCTCCTACGAGCAGTACTTC. It codes for CASSARGTSGSYEQYF. The full variable domain, rest sourced from reference TRBV5-8 and TRBJ2-7, is EAGVTQSPTHLIKTRGQQATLRCSPISGHTSVYWYQQALGLGLQFLLWYDEGEERNRGNFPPRFSGRQFPNYSSELNVNALELEDSALYLCASSARGTSGSYEQYFGPGTRLTVT.

The chain is built from TRBV9 and TRBJ1-3; tentatively, D is TRBD1 (6 bases). CDR1 is SGDLS and CDR2 is YYNGEE in the germline V gene. V lost 0 bases to trimming and J lost 4 bases, with 20 bases between them. This CDR3 is built from 18 residues. CDR3 nucleotides: TGTGCCAGCAGCGTAGCCGGTAGGGGGAAAGCGCGAGGAAACACCATATATTTT. It specifies CASSVAGRGKARGNTIYF.

The chain carries TRBV5-8 and TRBJ2-3; TRBD2 agrees at 13 bases. Germline loops: CDR1 SGHTS, CDR2 YDEGEE. The CDR3 covers 16 residues. The V gene end was trimmed by 4 bases and the J gene end by 5 bases; junction bases not matched to a gene: 7. The CDR3 DNA is TGTGCCAGCAGCCAAGGACTAGCGGGAGCCGGAGATACGCAGTATTTT. This translates into CASSQGLAGAGDTQYF.

In its sample, this clone was seen once. The J gene is TRBJ1-6, the V gene TRBV3-1 (or the pseudogene TRBV3-2), with a possible D match to TRBD1 (6 bases). V gave up 0 bases and J gave up 8 bases, with 8 bases separating them. CDR3 length: 14 residues. Germline V gene sequence: CDR1 LGHDT, CDR2 YNNKEL (reference sequence). Written as DNA, the CDR3 is TGTGCCAGCAGCCAAGAAACAGGGTATTCACCCCTCCACTTT. Protein: CASSQETGYSPLHF.

The genes are TRBV2 and TRBJ2-7; TRBD2 matches at 8 bases. CDR1 SNHLY and CDR2 FYNNEI come from the germline V gene. This CDR3 has 14 residues. Trimming removed 6 bases from V and 1 base from J; junction bases left unmatched: 5. CDR3 sequence: CASRMREESYEQYF. The CDR3 nucleotides read TGTGCCAGCAGGATGCGGGAGGAATCCTACGAGCAGTACTTC.

This clone was counted between two and nine times. Written as DNA, the CDR3 is TGTGCCTGGACCAACGACAAATCCACTGAAGCTTTCTTT. This translates into CAWTNDKSTEAFF. The rearrangement links TRBV30 to TRBJ1-1; D is ambiguous. The CDR3 is made up of 13 amino acids. CDR1 is GTSNPN, CDR2 SVGIG, per germline (reference sequence). V lost 4 bases and J lost 4, with 13 bases in between.

The genes are TRBV2 and TRBJ2-5; the match to TRBD2 covers 13 bases. Germline V CDR1 and CDR2: SNHLY, FYNNEI. J lost 5 bases, V lost 6 bases, and 6 bases had no gene match. The CDR3 runs to 15 residues. DNA of the CDR3: TGTGCCAGCAGGGTCGGGACTAGCGGGATGGAGACCCAGTACTTC. It specifies CASRVGTSGMETQYF. The variable domain in full, completed from reference TRBV2 and TRBJ2-5, reads EPEVTQTPSHQVTQMGQEVILRCVPISNHLYFYWYRQILGQKVEFLVSFYNNEISEKSEIFDDQFSVERPDGSNFTLKIRSTKLEDSAMYFCASRVGTSGMETQYFGPGTRLLVL.

The CDR3 here is CASRAATDTQYF. The CDR3 nucleotides read TGTGCCAGCAGGGCCGCCACAGATACGCAGTATTTT. This chain connects TRBV6-5 to TRBJ2-3; D remains ambiguous. From germline, CDR1 is MNHEY and CDR2 SVGAGI. Trimming cost V 6 bases and J 2 bases, with 6 bases left between them. This CDR3 spans 12 amino acids.

The gene calls are TRBV3-1 (or the pseudogene TRBV3-2) and TRBJ1-1; perhaps TRBD1 as D (5 bases). With 1 base removed from V and 4 bases from J, the gap between germline ends came to 16 bases. Germline assignment: CDR1 LGHDT and CDR2 YNNKEL (reference sequence). This CDR3 is 16 amino acids long. CDR3 bases: TGTGCCAGCAGCCAAGCGTCGGTCAGGGCGGCCACTGAAGCTTTCTTT. Encoded protein: CASSQASVRAATEAFF.

This sequence joins TRBV4-1 and TRBJ1-6; weak D call: TRBD1 (6 bases). The CDR3 contains 18 residues. Germline V gene lookup returns CDR1 MGHRA and CDR2 YSYEKL. V gave up 0 bases and J gave up 0 bases, with 12 bases separating them. CDR3 DNA sequence: TGCGCCAGCAGCCAAGAAACAGGGAGGGACTCCTATAATTCACCCCTCCACTTT. Protein sequence: CASSQETGRDSYNSPLHF.

The chain couples TRBV19 to TRBJ2-7; TRBD1 matches at 8 bases. J gave up 0 bases and V 3 bases, and 7 bases lay outside the gene matches. Germline CDR1 LNHDA, CDR2 SQIVND (reference sequence). The CDR3 is made up of 16 amino acids. This chain's CDR3 is CASSMGGQASSYEQYF. DNA of the CDR3: TGTGCCAGTAGTATGGGGGGACAGGCCAGCTCCTACGAGCAGTACTTC.